Below, 28 T cell receptor beta chains from the same sample are listed, as sequenced in a study of technical replicates of blood from several donors. Clones were read by immunoSEQ multiplex PCR, and TCRdb kept only the in-frame ones, dropping some. The table includes roughly 79,000 clones, 90% to 95% detected once. Input material: T cells isolated from PBMCs. Receptors were obtained from a human donor in good health.

For this clone: The junction and the germline gene differ at one end; a read error may be behind it. The CDR3 loop is CAVRQGDSEQYF. CDR3 DNA: TGTGCCGTCAGACAGGGGGACTCCGAGCAGTACTTC. The gene calls are TRBV10-3 and TRBJ2-7; TRBD1 agrees at 9 bases. This CDR3 has 12 amino acids. Germline V CDR1 and CDR2: ENHRY, SYGVKD.

The CDR3 loop reads CARSGTEINYGYTF. The CDR3 nucleotides are TGTGCCAGATCCGGGACAGAGATCAACTATGGCTACACCTTC. The chain recombines TRBV2 with TRBJ1-2; 7 nucleotides line up with TRBD1. The germline V gene has CDR1 SNHLY and CDR2 FYNNEI. This CDR3 spans 14 amino acids. The V and J ends lost 9 bases and 2 bases, in that order; junction bases with no gene match: 9.

The sample holds a few counts of this clone. The gene calls are TRBV10-1 and TRBJ2-7, with 9 nucleotides matching TRBD2. Germline V gives CDR1 WNHNN, CDR2 SYGVQD (reference sequence). CDR3 size: 15 residues. The junction had 14 bases not matched to a gene; V was cut back by 8 bases and J by 6 bases. CDR3 nucleotide sequence: TGCGCCAGCCGACCCGACTTAGCGGGAGTGAGCGAGCAGTACTTC. Translating it yields CASRPDLAGVSEQYF.

This clone has just one count. The gene calls are TRBV4-1 and TRBJ2-1; 7 nucleotides align to TRBD2. The germline V gene encodes CDR1 MGHRA and CDR2 YSYEKL. The CDR3 sequence is 17 residues long. Unmatched junction bases numbered 12, after V lost 0 bases and J lost 7 bases. The CDR3 is CASSQDSGGRAWNEQFF. The CDR3 nucleotides read TGCGCCAGCAGCCAAGATTCCGGAGGGAGGGCTTGGAATGAGCAGTTCTTC.

This chain links TRBV5-6 with TRBJ2-7, with no clear D. With 3 bases removed from V and 2 bases from J, the gap between germline ends came to 12 bases. The CDR3 length is 14 residues. The germline V gene encodes CDR1 SGHDT and CDR2 YYEEEE. The CDR3 DNA follows: TGTGCCAGCAGCTCGGAGACGGTCCCCTACGAGCAGTACTTC. This codes for CASSSETVPYEQYF.

V is TRBV28 and J is TRBJ2-5; TRBD2 matches 8 bases. The CDR3 length is 13 residues. Germline CDR1 MDHEN, CDR2 SYDVKM. V was pared by 6 bases and J by 7 bases, with 7 bases of the junction left unmatched. CDR3 amino acids: CASRVGAGGTQYF. The CDR3 nucleotides are TGTGCCAGCAGGGTGGGGGCGGGAGGGACCCAGTACTTC. The full variable domain, in which reference TRBV28 and TRBJ2-5 provide the parts outside the CDR3, is DVKVTQSSRYLVKRTGEKVFLECVQDMDHENMFWYRQDPGLGLRLIYFSYDVKMKEKGDIPEGYSVSREKKERFSLILESASTNQTSMYLCASRVGAGGTQYFGPGTRLLVL.

CDR3: CASRRTALNYGYTF. CDR3 nucleotides: TGTGCCAGCAGGAGAACAGCTCTTAACTATGGCTACACCTTC. The chain couples TRBV2 to TRBJ1-2; D gene unclear. This CDR3 is built from 14 residues. Germline V gene data show CDR1 as SNHLY and CDR2 as FYNNEI. Trimming removed 6 bases at V and 1 base at J, with 12 bases between.

The chain couples TRBV4-3 to TRBJ1-2; 12 bases align to TRBD1. The germline V gene encodes CDR1 LGHNA and CDR2 YSLEER. CDR3 size: 16 residues. With V trimmed by 0 bases and J by 6 bases, 5 bases remained unmatched. CDR3 sequence reads: CASSQDTGDRGHGYTF. In DNA form, the CDR3 reads TGCGCCAGCAGCCAAGATACCGGGGACAGGGGGCATGGCTACACCTTC.

The V call is TRBV6-1, the J call TRBJ2-7; unclear D gene. This CDR3 spans 12 amino acids. Trimming pared 7 bases from V and 6 bases from J, leaving 13 bases between. Germline V gene lookup returns CDR1 MNHNS and CDR2 SASEGT. The DNA of the CDR3 is TGTGCCAGCACTTCAAGACCAGGCGAGCAGTACTTC. As protein: CASTSRPGEQYF.

The chain has TRBV6-1 and TRBJ1-5, with 10 bases lining up with TRBD1. Unmatched junction bases numbered 5, after V lost 5 bases and J lost 7 bases. Germline CDR1 and CDR2: MNHNS and SASEGT. CDR3 size: 14 residues. CDR3 sequence reads: CASSSGTGAQPQHF. CDR3 nucleotides: TGTGCCAGCAGTTCCGGGACAGGGGCACAGCCCCAGCATTTT.

This clone was counted a few times. V gene TRBV30 combines with J gene TRBJ1-1, with a tentative D call TRBD1 (6 bases). The V gene lost 2 bases and the J gene lost 0 bases, with 7 bases spanning the gap. The germline CDR1 and CDR2 sequences are GTSNPN and SVGIG (reference sequence). CDR3 length equals 13 residues. As DNA, the CDR3 is TGTGCCTGGAGTAGGGGGATGAACACTGAAGCTTTCTTT. This translates into CAWSRGMNTEAFF.

The rearrangement joins TRBV27 to TRBJ2-7; TRBD1 agrees at 7 bases. The CDR3 runs 16 residues. V shed 3 bases, J shed 1 base, and the junction held 9 bases outside the gene matches. The germline V gene encodes CDR1 MNHEY and CDR2 SMNVEV (reference sequence). The CDR3 DNA reads as TGTGCCAGCAGTTTCTCCCTCGGGACAGAATCCTACGAGCAGTACTTC. Amino acid sequence: CASSFSLGTESYEQYF.

This sequence joins TRBV15 and TRBJ1-5; 7 bases are a match to TRBD1. CDR1 is LNHNV and CDR2 is YYDKDF in the germline V gene (reference sequence). V gave up 5 bases and J gave up 3 bases; unmatched junction bases: 7. This CDR3 is built from 15 residues. CDR3 bases: TGTGCCACCAGCGCGGACAGGACTTACAATCAGCCCCAGCATTTT. This sequence encodes CATSADRTYNQPQHF.

CDR3 sequence (DNA): TGTGCCAGCAGCTTTCATAAAGCGGCCGAAGACTTTGAAGCTTTCTTT. This translates into CASSFHKAAEDFEAFF. The chain carries TRBV7-9 and TRBJ1-1; D is unclear. This CDR3 spans 16 amino acids. Germline-derived CDR1 and CDR2 are SEHNR and FQNEAQ (reference sequence). V was cut by 3 bases and J by 7 bases, with 21 bases left in between.

J is TRBJ1-5 and V is TRBV7-8; D may be TRBD1 (5 bases). The V end lost 0 bases, the J end lost 5 bases, and 8 bases lay between the germline ends. The CDR3 is 14 residues long. The germline V gene has CDR1 SGHVS and CDR2 FQNEAQ. CDR3 in DNA: TGTGCCAGCAGCTTAGCCGGGGGGTATCAGCCCCAGCATTTT. Translating it yields CASSLAGGYQPQHF.

The chain links TRBV30 to TRBJ2-2; possible D gene TRBD1, 6 bases. V shed 8 bases and J shed 7 bases, with 17 bases lying between them. From germline, CDR1 is GTSNPN and CDR2 SVGIG (reference sequence). The CDR3 consists of 13 residues. The CDR3 DNA is TGTGCCGCCAGGGGTCGCAGTGACGGGGAGCTGTTTTTT. Amino acids: CAARGRSDGELFF.

The chain uses TRBV5-1 and TRBJ2-2, with unresolved D. V lost 1 base and J lost 2, with 12 bases in between. Germline V lookup: CDR1 SGHRS, CDR2 YFSETQ. The length of the CDR3 is 16 residues. The CDR3 coding sequence is TGCGCCAGCAGCTTGAGAGCGAAACGAAACACCGGGGAGCTGTTTTTT. Its translation is CASSLRAKRNTGELFF.

V gene TRBV7-2 combines with J gene TRBJ1-1, with no clear D. Trimming stripped 3 bases from V and 2 bases from J, with 13 bases between. The CDR3 contains 15 residues. CDR1 SGHTA and CDR2 FQGNSA come from the germline V gene. The CDR3: CASSFGPLVNTEAFF. The CDR3 bases are TGTGCCAGCAGCTTTGGCCCGTTGGTAAACACTGAAGCTTTCTTT. Based on the CDR3 plus reference TRBV7-2 and TRBJ1-1, the full variable domain is GAGVSQSPSNKVTEKGKDVELRCDPISGHTALYWYRQSLGQGLEFLIYFQGNSAPDKSGLPSDRFSAERTGGSVSTLTIQRTQQEDSAVYLCASSFGPLVNTEAFFGQGTRLTVV.

V usage is TRBV9 and J usage is TRBJ1-1, with D hard to call. Per germline, CDR1 SGDLS and CDR2 YYNGEE. CDR3 length: 13 amino acids. V was clipped by 7 bases and J by 7 bases, with 17 bases between them. DNA for the CDR3: TGTGCCAGCGGGAGCGGAACCCACCTTGAAGCTTTCTTT. Amino acid sequence: CASGSGTHLEAFF.

The V gene is TRBV6-6, the J gene TRBJ2-3; TRBD1 aligns across 7 bases. CDR1 is MNHNY and CDR2 is SVGAGI in the germline V gene (reference sequence). J was trimmed by 2 bases and V by 5 bases; bases with no gene match: 7. The CDR3 covers 15 residues. The CDR3 DNA follows: TGTGCCAGCAGTCCCGGGACAGCTTTCACAGATACGCAGTATTTT. It codes for CASSPGTAFTDTQYF.

Here the CDR3 reads CASSWTFNEQFF. As DNA, the CDR3 is TGTGCCAGCAGTTGGACTTTCAATGAGCAGTTCTTC. V gene TRBV25-1 combines with J gene TRBJ2-1, with D perhaps matching TRBD2 (5 bases). V was trimmed by 5 bases and J by 6 bases, leaving 8 bases between them. The germline CDR1 and CDR2 sequences are MGHDK and SYGVNS. CDR3 length: 12 residues.

The V call is TRBV7-9, the J call TRBJ2-3; TRBD1 aligns across 7 bases. The CDR3 contains 15 residues. In germline, CDR1 is SEHNR, CDR2 FQNEAQ (reference sequence). With V trimmed by 5 bases and J by 1 base, 6 bases remained unmatched. As DNA, the CDR3 is TGTGCCAGCAGCCCGCCCGGACAGGGCACAGATACGCAGTATTTT. Its translation is CASSPPGQGTDTQYF.

The chain uses TRBV5-4 and TRBJ2-4; D might be TRBD1 (6 bases). V was cut by 5 bases and J by 8 bases, with 11 bases left in between. Germline CDR1 SGHNT, CDR2 YYREEE (reference sequence). The CDR3 contains 12 residues. CDR3 DNA: TGTGCCAGCAGTAGGGGGAAGGACATTCAGTACTTC. The encoded protein is CASSRGKDIQYF.

The V call is TRBV6-5, the J call TRBJ1-2; 9 nucleotides match TRBD1. Germline-derived CDR1 and CDR2 are MNHEY and SVGAGI. The J segment lost 8 bases and the V segment lost 5 bases, leaving 6 bases of the junction unmatched. This CDR3 contains 13 residues. CDR3 loop: CASSGTGTFGYTF. The CDR3 nucleotides read TGTGCCAGCAGTGGGACAGGGACTTTCGGCTACACCTTC.

In this sample, this clone turned up a few times. The J gene is TRBJ1-2, the V gene TRBV6-6; D is unresolved. The CDR3 totals 15 residues. V dropped 6 bases and J dropped 0 bases, with 14 bases sitting between them. Germline V lookup: CDR1 MNHNY, CDR2 SVGAGI (reference sequence). CDR3 in DNA: TGTGCCAGCAGCCCAGCGACGGTAGCTAACTATGGCTACACCTTC. Translated, it gives CASSPATVANYGYTF.

J is TRBJ2-2 and V is TRBV4-2, with D perhaps matching TRBD1 (5 bases). This CDR3 has 17 residues. V was pared by 2 bases and J by 0 bases, with 13 bases between. CDR1 is LGHNA, CDR2 YNFKEQ, per germline. CDR3 DNA sequence: TGTGCCAGCAGCCAACTGGCCACAGGAGCGAACACCGGGGAGCTGTTTTTT. Its translation is CASSQLATGANTGELFF.

Comment on this clone: The junction departs from the called germline gene at one end, perhaps through a read error. V gene TRBV7-7 combines with J gene TRBJ2-5; the D gene is possibly TRBD2 (5 bases). CDR1 is SSHAT and CDR2 is FNYEAQ in the germline V gene (reference sequence). The CDR3 extends over 13 amino acids. The CDR3 DNA reads TGTGCTAGCAGCCCTAGCTTGCTAGAGACCCAGTACTTC. Translation: CASSPSLLETQYF.

CDR3 loop: CASSFSGASGTYEQYF. The CDR3 bases are TGCGCCAGCAGCTTTTCCGGGGCTAGCGGGACCTACGAGCAGTACTTC. The rearrangement links TRBV5-1 to TRBJ2-7, with 9 bases fitting TRBD2. The ends lost 2 bases at V and 2 bases at J; junction bases unmatched: 8. In germline, CDR1 is SGHRS, CDR2 YFSETQ. The CDR3 spans 16 residues.